In its sample, the clone carrying this TCR beta chain was seen a few times. These data belong to a study of control samples from healthy donors and cancer patients. From germline, CDR1 is KGHDR and CDR2 SFDVKD. This CDR3 has 14 residues. Trimming shortened V by 1 base and J by 13 bases, and 18 bases separated the two germline ends. Clones were sequenced by immunoSEQ multiplex PCR, and TCRdb holds only the in-frame ones, with some missing. The data show over 150,000 clones, with roughly 94% seen just once and roughly 1.3% held by the top ten. The J gene is TRBJ1-1, the V gene TRBV24-1; weak D call: TRBD1 (6 bases). This clonotype was sampled from a woman aged 18-29 years in good health. The material sequenced was blood. CDR3 protein: CATSDLQGRGCRFF. In nucleotides, the CDR3 is TGTGCCACCAGTGATTTACAGGGTAGAGGTTGTCGTTTCTTT.